This T cell receptor beta chain is from a study of identifying expanded T cells in peripheral blood. The study's findings and limits: Roughly two-week clone count variance significantly increased as total template count grew. Differentially abundant clones: around 1.2 between replicates, approximately 15 at around 14 days, more than 18 at four.

V was pared by 6 bases and J by 3 bases, with 4 bases of the junction left unmatched. Germline V CDR1 and CDR2: MNHEY, SVGAGI. The CDR3 runs to 15 residues. Healthy donors had no documented immune events, such as infections, while sampled. Using immunoSEQ multiplex PCR, the repertoire was profiled, and TCRdb retains in-frame clones only, with some absent. The data contain under 150,000 clones, 86% of them seen just once; the ten biggest clones take up 8.4%. On this clone itself: Its specificity is unknown.

The chain couples TRBV6-5 to TRBJ2-7; 14 bases agree with TRBD2. The clonotype comes from a person between 18 and 69 years old in good health. The sample comprised blood. The CDR3 reads CASSRGLAGVYEQYF. In nucleotides, the CDR3 is TGTGCCAGCAGCCGGGGACTAGCGGGAGTCTACGAGCAGTACTTC.